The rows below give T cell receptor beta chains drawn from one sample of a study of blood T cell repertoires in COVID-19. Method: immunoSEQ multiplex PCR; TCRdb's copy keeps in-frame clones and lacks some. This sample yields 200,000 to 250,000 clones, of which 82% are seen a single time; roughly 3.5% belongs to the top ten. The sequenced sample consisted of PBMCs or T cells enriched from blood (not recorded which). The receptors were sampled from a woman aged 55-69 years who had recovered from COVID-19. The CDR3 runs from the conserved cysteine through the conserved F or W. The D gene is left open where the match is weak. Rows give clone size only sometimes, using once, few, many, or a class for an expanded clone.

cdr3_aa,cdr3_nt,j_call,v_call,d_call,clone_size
CASSPGQPVSGNQPQHF,TGTGCCAGCTCACCCGGACAGCCAGTTTCTGGCAATCAGCCCCAGCATTTT,TRBJ1-5,TRBV18,-,-
CSASTPPGQGTHYNEQFF,TGCAGTGCTAGTACCCCGCCAGGACAGGGGACTCACTACAATGAGCAGTTCTTC,TRBJ2-1,TRBV20-1,TRBD1,once
CASSMVNMNTEAFF,TGTGCCAGCAGTATGGTCAACATGAACACTGAAGCTTTCTTT,TRBJ1-1,TRBV6-5,-,-
CASSPDRGLSYEQYF,TGTGCCAGCAGCCCGGACAGGGGCCTCTCCTACGAGCAGTACTTC,TRBJ2-7,TRBV3-1/TRBV3-2,TRBD1,-
CSASFPGYGYTF,TGCAGTGCTAGTTTTCCGGGCTATGGCTACACCTTC,TRBJ1-2,TRBV20-1,-,-
CASSGSGGGEKLFF,TGTGCCAGCAGTGGGTCAGGGGGTGGTGAAAAACTGTTTTTT,TRBJ1-4,TRBV2,TRBD1,-
CSAEREYEQYF,TGCAGTGCTGAACGAGAGTACGAGCAGTACTTC,TRBJ2-7,TRBV20-1,-,-
CASTQGVGGRETQYF,TGTGCCAGCACTCAGGGCGTAGGGGGACGAGAGACCCAGTACTTC,TRBJ2-5,TRBV6-5,-,-
CASSPLSGGPYNEQFF,TGTGCCAGCAGCCCCCTAAGCGGGGGACCCTACAATGAGCAGTTCTTC,TRBJ2-1,TRBV9,TRBD2,-
CSVVQGSSYEQYF,TGCAGCGTTGTGCAGGGTTCCTCCTACGAGCAGTACTTC,TRBJ2-7,TRBV29-1,-,-
CASSEGQGKETQYF,TGTGCCAGCAGCGAGGGACAGGGAAAAGAGACCCAGTACTTC,TRBJ2-5,TRBV5-4,TRBD1,-
CASSRDFGGNQPQHF,TGCGCCAGCTCCAGGGACTTTGGAGGCAATCAGCCCCAGCATTTT,TRBJ1-5,TRBV4-1,-,-
CASSQLGNLAGREETQYF,TGTGCCAGCAGCCAACTAGGGAACCTAGCGGGAAGGGAAGAGACCCAGTACTTC,TRBJ2-5,TRBV4-2,TRBD2,-
CASSIRGDNPAQHF,TGTGCCAGTAGTATTAGGGGTGATAACCCAGCCCAGCATTTT,TRBJ1-5,TRBV19,-,-
CASKDGAGVEKLFF,TGTGCCAGTAAAGACGGCGCGGGGGTTGAAAAACTGTTTTTT,TRBJ1-4,TRBV19,-,-
CASSAGQGLAGELFF,TGCGCCAGCAGCGCGGGACAGGGGTTGGCCGGGGAGCTGTTTTTT,TRBJ2-2,TRBV5-1,TRBD1,-
CAISEWGGHEQYF,TGTGCCATCAGTGAGTGGGGGGGGCACGAGCAGTACTTC,TRBJ2-7,TRBV10-3,-,-
CASSDPRDYLTDTQYF,TGTGCCAGCAGCGACCCTCGGGACTACCTCACAGATACGCAGTATTTT,TRBJ2-3,TRBV2,TRBD2,-
CASSVGIGGTGNTEAFF,TGTGCCAGCAGCGTAGGAATAGGAGGGACAGGGAACACTGAAGCTTTCTTT,TRBJ1-1,TRBV9,TRBD1,once
CASSFGGFNVLTF,TGTGCCAGCAGTTTCGGAGGGTTCAACGTCCTGACTTTC,TRBJ2-6,TRBV12-3/TRBV12-4,-,-
CASSLWGESYGYTF,TGTGCCAGCAGCTTGTGGGGGGAGAGCTATGGCTACACCTTC,TRBJ1-2,TRBV7-9,-,few
CASSLVAAEGDTQYF,TGTGCCAGCAGCTTAGTGGCGGCAGAGGGAGATACGCAGTATTTT,TRBJ2-3,TRBV7-2,-,few
CASSESGRGPNYGYTF,TGCGCCAGCAGTGAGTCGGGCAGGGGACCTAACTATGGCTACACCTTC,TRBJ1-2,TRBV10-2,-,-
CASSPGQNSPLHF,TGTGCCAGCTCACCAGGACAGAATTCACCCCTCCACTTT,TRBJ1-6,TRBV18,-,-
CASKKGLGDNQPQHF,TGTGCCAGTAAGAAGGGACTTGGGGATAATCAGCCCCAGCATTTT,TRBJ1-5,TRBV19,-,few
CASSGTSGRANEQFF,TGCGCCAGCAGTGGGACTAGCGGGAGGGCCAATGAGCAGTTCTTC,TRBJ2-1,TRBV10-1,TRBD2,-
CASSYSQGAMGEAFF,TGTGCCAGCAGCTACTCACAGGGGGCAATGGGTGAAGCTTTCTTT,TRBJ1-1,TRBV11-1,TRBD1,-
CASSHDPGVRYNEQFF,TGTGCCAGTAGCCACGACCCAGGGGTCCGCTACAATGAGCAGTTCTTC,TRBJ2-1,TRBV19,-,-
CASSAGTGFPGELFF,TGTGCCAGTAGTGCCGGGACAGGTTTCCCCGGGGAGCTGTTTTTT,TRBJ2-2,TRBV19,TRBD1,-
CASSKQGAGNSPLHF,TGTGCCAGCAGCAAACAGGGGGCGGGTAATTCACCCCTCCACTTT,TRBJ1-6,TRBV5-8,TRBD1,few
CASSLSSGQLNEKLFF,TGTGCCAGCAGTTTATCCTCGGGACAGCTTAATGAAAAACTGTTTTTT,TRBJ1-4,TRBV27,TRBD1,-
CASSLRVQETQYF,TGTGCCAGCAGCCTTCGGGTCCAAGAGACCCAGTACTTC,TRBJ2-5,TRBV5-6,-,-
CASSLGQGNNSPLHF,TGCGCCAGCAGCTTGGGTCAGGGGAATAATTCACCCCTCCACTTT,TRBJ1-6,TRBV5-1,-,few
CASSPREGWSAEQYF,TGTGCCAGCAGCCCCAGAGAGGGTTGGTCGGCCGAGCAGTACTTC,TRBJ2-7,TRBV14,-,-
CASSQYRVQPQHF,TGTGCCAGCAGCCAGTACAGGGTTCAGCCCCAGCATTTT,TRBJ1-5,TRBV4-2,-,-